This T cell receptor (beta chain) was sequenced for a study of blood T cell repertoires in COVID-19. Study as a whole: Acute and convalescent COVID-19 specimens originated in the United States, Italy and Spain. Sources were T cells, B-cell-depleted T cells, or PBMCs; the material itself was cDNA or gDNA.

In the source study's methods: By means of reference gene primer amplification, nucleated cell counts were estimated. Generated by immunoSEQ multiplex PCR, the TCRdb table keeps only in-frame clones and is missing some. The DNA gave D and trimming, while V, J and clone size come from that table. Among 40,000 or so clones, more than 80% were seen once, and the ten largest hold roughly 4%. The CDR3 is 14 amino acids. Germline V gives CDR1 LNHDA, CDR2 SQIVND (reference sequence). The V end was cut by 5 bases, the J end by 3 bases, with 10 bases between. The rearrangement joins TRBV19 to TRBJ2-2; D is unclear. Sequenced material: peripheral blood. This clonotype was obtained from a man in his sixties with acute or convalescent COVID-19. CDR3 protein: CASSRSRDTGELFF. The CDR3 nucleotides are TGTGCCAGTAGTCGATCCCGCGACACCGGGGAGCTGTTTTTT.